The following is a TCR beta chain sequence with its context. This clonotype was seen a few times. This clone's antigen is unknown. No base qualities exist here, and no much larger clone lies one base off it. These data belong to a study of identical twins listed by TCRdb under 2016. For context, the study as a whole: The study deep-sequenced TCR alpha and beta repertoires from monozygotic twins, unrelated adults of various ages and cord blood to test whether fetal clonotypes persist. To rule out contamination, the twin experiments were replicated at different times with different library preparation protocols.

The library was produced with 5' RACE. TCRdb lists the instrument as Illumina HiSeq 2000. Template switching introduced a universal primer binding site; the final cDNA contained a unique molecular identifier, enabling accurate counting of TCR cDNA molecules. Specific primers in the conserved constant-segment region were used to synthesize first-strand cDNA for TCR alpha and beta chains. Each cDNA library was double barcoded, with a SMART-Mk sample barcode plus Illumina barcodes, to control for contamination. TruSeq adapter sequences, together with Illumina sample barcodes, were added in two successive PCR steps. The TCR alpha and beta cDNA libraries were sequenced on the Illumina HiSeq platform using custom primers. Concerning the study's data processing: MiGEC was used to process raw reads and extract unique molecular identifiers, and MiXCR was used to find CDR3 positions. For each individual, recombination models were inferred using an EM algorithm with the repgenHMM and IGoR tools. Shared clonotype analysis was performed with the tcR package in R, normalizing sharing by the product of cloneset sizes. Out-of-frame nonproductive sequences were analyzed to study raw recombination free of thymic and clonal selection effects. TCRdb ran its own pipeline on the public reads, namely fastp trimming at Q25 and MiXCR clone calling, and kept in-frame beta chains. Each CDR3 protein appears once, grouped with its most common genes and DNA. TCRdb, not the authors, supplied the V and J calls. For this sample the table gives approximately 890,000 distinct CDR3 sequences, of which 9% to 15% were detected only once. The top ten hold 1.5% to 2% of the sample.

Reading from cysteine to phenylalanine, the CDR3 counts 14 amino acids. The DNA shown is the 42-base CDR3, in frame from base 1. Here V drops 5 bases and J drops 3 bases, and the junction holds 4 bases not matched to any gene. CDR1 and CDR2, per the germline V gene (reference sequence), are MNHEY and SMNVEV. Every donor in the study was a healthy Caucasian. The twin cohort consisted of three pairs of female monozygotic twins, all aged roughly 18 to 30 years. The RNA used for TCR libraries was isolated from peripheral blood mononuclear cells. The research as a whole found: In beta out-of-frame sequences, excess twin sharing was weaker, because having fewer shared sequences lowered the signal-to-noise ratio. Compared with coincidental sharing between unrelated individuals, an excess of low generation-probability sequences was observed among out-of-frame TCR alpha sequences shared between twins. In monozygotic twins, recombination models systematically underestimated out-of-frame TCR alpha sharing, but the models matched the sharing seen between unrelated individuals. Fewer insertions were carried by abundant cord blood beta clonotypes, a similar but weaker trend appeared in young adult naive repertoires, and no such trend appeared in memory repertoires. Because the same donors could not be followed over many years, the conclusions depended on cross-sectional statistical analysis. Zero-insertion analyses could be partly confounded by invariant T cells such as MAIT and iNKT, though diverse VJ usage argued against such confounding for most clonotypes.

This sample also appeared in a second study, on yellow fever vaccine responses in identical twins. The second study also describes: According to the authors, in identical twins the way T cells responded to vaccination appeared partly convergent and partly personalized. Focusing on identical twins, the study followed the T cell clones that responded to the vaccine, and did so with precision.

Sequenced input: PBMCs. This sequence uses TRBV27 and TRBJ2-7, with 10 bases aligning to TRBD2. The clonotype was recovered from a woman aged 18-29 years in good health. The bases read TGTGCCAGCAGTGCTAGCGGGAGTTACTACGAGCAGTACTTC. Translated, this is CASSASGSYYEQYF.